What follows describes a single T cell receptor beta chain. In its sample, this clonotype was seen a few times. Its antigen target is currently unknown. Base qualities are missing; no much larger clone stands one base away. These data are taken from a study of identical twins (dated by TCRdb to about 2016). At the level of the whole study: To test whether fetal clonotypes persist, the study used deep sequencing on TCR alpha and beta repertoires from monozygotic twins, unrelated adults of various ages, and cord blood. To rule out contamination, the twin experiments were replicated at different times with different library preparation protocols.

Receptor amplification or capture employed 5' RACE. TCRdb records Illumina HiSeq 2000 as the sequencer. A universal primer binding site was added through template switching, and the final cDNA carried a unique molecular identifier so that TCR cDNA molecules could be counted accurately. First-strand cDNA for TCR alpha and beta chains was synthesized from specific primers in the conserved constant-segment region. To control for contamination, every cDNA library carried two barcodes: a SMART-Mk sample barcode plus Illumina barcodes. TruSeq adapter sequences along with Illumina sample barcodes were introduced in two successive PCR steps. The Illumina HiSeq platform was used with custom primers to sequence TCR alpha and beta cDNA libraries. The original methods were these. MiGEC processed the raw reads to extract unique molecular identifiers, while MiXCR was used to determine the CDR3 positions. For each individual, recombination models were inferred using an EM algorithm with the repgenHMM and IGoR tools. The analysis of shared clonotypes was done with the tcR package in R, with sharing normalized by the product of cloneset sizes. To study raw recombination free of thymic and clonal selection effects, out-of-frame nonproductive sequences were analyzed. TCRdb trimmed the raw reads at Q25, called clones with MiXCR and kept productive beta chains. Every distinct CDR3 protein forms one entry, paired with its most common genes and DNA. What appears here as the V and J calls and clone size reflects TCRdb's work, not the paper's. The sample table contains around 340,000 distinct CDR3 sequences; only one count was recorded for over 9% of them. The top ten clonotypes cover more than 6% of the sample.

Every donor was a healthy Caucasian. The twin cohort consisted of three pairs of female monozygotic twins, all aged about 18 to 29 years. CD4+ and CD8+ T cell populations were isolated with positive isolation kits from Invitrogen. From the cysteine through the phenylalanine, the CDR3 covers 16 amino acids. Just CDR3 DNA is preserved here, 48 bases in frame from base 1. V drops 5 bases and J drops 2 bases, leaving 18 bases in between. For CDR1 and CDR2, the germline V gene (reference sequence) lists SEHNR and FQNEAQ. What the work shows at the level of the full study, not this receptor alone: Compared with coincidental sharing between unrelated individuals, out-of-frame TCR alpha sequences shared between twins had an excess of sequences with low generation probability. In beta out-of-frame sequences, excess twin sharing was weaker, because having fewer shared sequences lowered the signal-to-noise ratio. Zero-insertion analyses could be partly confounded by invariant T cells such as MAIT and iNKT, although diverse VJ usage argued against such confounding for most clonotypes. Because the same donors could not be followed over many years, the conclusions relied on cross-sectional statistical analysis. Recombination models systematically underestimated out-of-frame TCR alpha sharing in monozygotic twins but agreed with sharing between unrelated individuals. Abundant cord blood beta clonotypes carried fewer insertions; young adult naive repertoires showed a weaker similar trend, while memory repertoires showed none.

These data are also associated with another study on yellow fever vaccine responses in identical twins. According to the second study: The authors reported that the T cell response to vaccination in identical twins appeared partly convergent and partly personalized. In identical twins, the study followed T cell clones that responded to the vaccine with precision.

This clonotype was obtained from a woman in her late teens or twenties in good health. Source material: CD8+ T cells sorted from blood. The chain is made from TRBV7-9 and TRBJ2-5, and possibly TRBD2, on 6 matching bases. The nucleotides are TGTGCCAGCAGCCCTAGAGCGGCGGGGAGACAAGAGACCCAGTACTTC. The resulting protein is CASSPRAAGRQETQYF.